The rows below give T cell receptor beta chains drawn from one sample of a study of blood T cell repertoires in COVID-19. Method: immunoSEQ multiplex PCR; TCRdb's copy keeps in-frame clones and lacks some. The sample lists roughly 140,000 clones; approximately 86% were seen once. The sequencing sample was made of peripheral blood. Receptors were obtained from a woman between 65 and 79 years old with acute or convalescent COVID-19. CDR3s include the opening cysteine and the closing phenylalanine or tryptophan. A D gene is named only where the DNA matches it firmly. Rows may omit the clone size; those that give it use once, few, many or a size class.

J,V,size,D,length,DNA,CDR3
TRBJ1-1,TRBV19,.,.,15,TGTGCCAGTAGTATAGCGGGGAAAAGAATCACTGAAGCTTTCTTT,CASSIAGKRITEAFF
TRBJ2-5,TRBV9,once,TRBD2,15,TGTGCCAGCAGCGTAGCGGGGGGGGCCATTGAGACCCAGTACTTC,CASSVAGGAIETQYF
TRBJ2-4,TRBV19,.,.,16,TGTGCCAGTAGTATACAAGACACCCCCGGTGGTAACATTCAGTACTTC,CASSIQDTPGGNIQYF
TRBJ1-3,TRBV9,once,.,13,TGTGCCAGCAGCCCCCTAGGAGGAAACACCATATATTTT,CASSPLGGNTIYF
TRBJ2-5,TRBV18,.,.,15,TGTGCCAGCTCCCGTGAATCGGGTCCCCAAGAGACCCAGTACTTC,CASSRESGPQETQYF
TRBJ2-2,TRBV3-1/TRBV3-2,.,TRBD1,16,TGTGCCAGCAGTCACCACCGGGACAGAAGAGGCGGGGAGCTGTTTTTT,CASSHHRDRRGGELFF
TRBJ2-3,TRBV5-4,.,.,13,TGTGCCAGCAGCTTGGAACACACAGATACGCAGTATTTT,CASSLEHTDTQYF
TRBJ1-2,TRBV5-1,.,TRBD1,14,TGCGCCAGCAGCTTGGAGGCAGGGGGGAATGGCTACACCTTC,CASSLEAGGNGYTF
TRBJ1-5,TRBV19,.,TRBD1,15,TGTGCCAGTAGTATATGGACAGGGCGGAATCAGCCCCAGCATTTT,CASSIWTGRNQPQHF
TRBJ1-1,TRBV7-2,.,.,16,TGTGCCAGCAGCCCAGAAACCAAGGGGAAGACCACTGAAGCTTTCTTT,CASSPETKGKTTEAFF
TRBJ1-2,TRBV9,.,TRBD1,16,TGTGCCAGCAGCGCGGAGGGACAGGGGTTAGGGTATGGCTACACCTTC,CASSAEGQGLGYGYTF
TRBJ2-1,TRBV19,.,.,13,TGTGCCAGTAGTCTGGACAGCCCTAATGAGCAGTTCTTC,CASSLDSPNEQFF
TRBJ1-2,TRBV9,.,.,13,TGTGCCAGCAACCTCCAGGGTAACTATGGCTACACCTTC,CASNLQGNYGYTF
TRBJ2-1,TRBV6-5,.,TRBD1,13,TGTGCCAGCAGAGGGACAGGGGTTAATGAGCAGTTCTTC,CASRGTGVNEQFF
TRBJ2-3,TRBV5-3,.,TRBD2,18,TGTGCCAGAAGCTTGGGACTAGCGGGGGGAGTGATCACAGATACGCAGTATTTT,CARSLGLAGGVITDTQYF
TRBJ1-2,TRBV6-5,.,TRBD1,14,TGTGCCAGCATGGGGGGACAGGGGGCCCAAGGCTACACCTTC,CASMGGQGAQGYTF
TRBJ1-1,TRBV5-5,.,.,13,TGTGCCAGCAGCTACAGGGAGAACACTGAAGCTTTCTTT,CASSYRENTEAFF
TRBJ2-7,TRBV5-6,.,TRBD2,17,TGTGCCAGCAGCCGGAGGCCGGGACTAGCGAGTGGGTACGAGCAGTACTTC,CASSRRPGLASGYEQYF
TRBJ1-6,TRBV15,.,TRBD1,16,TGTGCCACCAGCAGAGATCGGACAGGGGGGTATTCACCCCTCCACTTT,CATSRDRTGGYSPLHF
TRBJ1-6,TRBV4-2,.,.,16,TGTGCCAGCAGCCAAGAAGCAGGGGCTGTCGGTTCACCCCTCCACTTT,CASSQEAGAVGSPLHF
TRBJ1-6,TRBV27,.,.,16,TGTGCCAGCCGATTAGGGACTTTTCCGAAAATTTCACCCCTCCACTTT,CASRLGTFPKISPLHF
TRBJ1-3,TRBV3-1/TRBV3-2,.,.,14,TGTGCCAGCAGCCATCTAGGGGCAGGAAACACCATATATTTT,CASSHLGAGNTIYF
TRBJ2-1,TRBV3-1/TRBV3-2,.,.,15,TGTGCCAGCAGCCTCCGGGGACTGGGGTGGAATGAGCAGTTCTTC,CASSLRGLGWNEQFF
TRBJ1-2,TRBV29-1,.,TRBD1,13,TGCAGCGTTGCGCCGGGACAGTTCTATGGCTACACCTTC,CSVAPGQFYGYTF
TRBJ2-6,TRBV14,.,TRBD1,17,TGTGCCAGCAGCACTACGACAGGGCCCTCTGGGGCCAACGTCCTGACTTTC,CASSTTTGPSGANVLTF
TRBJ1-1,TRBV10-2,.,.,14,TGCGCCAGCTTCGGGGGGGGGCTAGGCACTGAAGCTTTCTTT,CASFGGGLGTEAFF
TRBJ1-1,TRBV7-2,.,.,14,TGTGCCAGCAGCTTCTTGGACAGCCCTAAGGCAGCTTTCTTT,CASSFLDSPKAAFF
TRBJ1-2,TRBV4-3,.,.,15,TGCGCCAGCAGCCAAGATCCAAGGGAACAGGATGGCTACACCTTC,CASSQDPREQDGYTF
TRBJ1-5,TRBV20-1,.,.,15,TGCAGTGCTAGTTTCCGGGGTCGAGGCAATCAGCCCCAGCATTTT,CSASFRGRGNQPQHF
TRBJ1-2,TRBV18,.,TRBD1,15,TGTGCCAGCTCACCAGGACAGGGGGGACCCTATGGCTACACCTTC,CASSPGQGGPYGYTF
TRBJ1-5,TRBV6-2/TRBV6-3,.,.,16,TGTGCCAGCAGTTACCTCGGGGGGCTAAGCAATCAGCCCCAGCATTTT,CASSYLGGLSNQPQHF
TRBJ1-2,TRBV11-2,.,TRBD1,16,TGTGCCAGCAGCTTAGATCTATCGACAGGGGGCGATGGCTACACCTTC,CASSLDLSTGGDGYTF
TRBJ1-4,TRBV12-5,.,TRBD1,20,TGTGCTAGTGGTTTGGTACCAACGGGACAGGGTCCCCCAGGGCATGAAAAACTGTTTTTT,CASGLVPTGQGPPGHEKLFF
TRBJ1-1,TRBV6-5,.,.,13,TGTGCCAGCAGGAGGGGGGGGTACACTGAAGCTTTCTTT,CASRRGGYTEAFF
TRBJ2-1,TRBV15,.,TRBD1,16,TGTGCCACCAGCAGTGTTCACAGGGGGCCTGGCAATGAGCAGTTCTTC,CATSSVHRGPGNEQFF
TRBJ2-7,TRBV11-3,once,.,13,TGTGCCAGCAGCGGCGGACAGTTAAACGAGCAGTACTTC,CASSGGQLNEQYF
TRBJ1-1,TRBV6-2/TRBV6-3,.,.,15,TGTGCCAGCAGTCTTATGAGGCGGTCGAACACTGAAGCTTTCTTT,CASSLMRRSNTEAFF
TRBJ2-3,TRBV4-3,.,.,13,TGCGCCAGCAGCCAATTTCGGGCAGATACGCAGTATTTT,CASSQFRADTQYF
TRBJ1-6,TRBV5-1,.,.,14,TGCGCCAGCAGCGACGGGAGCGGGCCTTCACCCCTCCACTTT,CASSDGSGPSPLHF
TRBJ2-7,TRBV6-6,once,TRBD1,14,TGTGCCAGCAGTTCGGCAGGGGGCTCCTACGAGCAGTACTTC,CASSSAGGSYEQYF